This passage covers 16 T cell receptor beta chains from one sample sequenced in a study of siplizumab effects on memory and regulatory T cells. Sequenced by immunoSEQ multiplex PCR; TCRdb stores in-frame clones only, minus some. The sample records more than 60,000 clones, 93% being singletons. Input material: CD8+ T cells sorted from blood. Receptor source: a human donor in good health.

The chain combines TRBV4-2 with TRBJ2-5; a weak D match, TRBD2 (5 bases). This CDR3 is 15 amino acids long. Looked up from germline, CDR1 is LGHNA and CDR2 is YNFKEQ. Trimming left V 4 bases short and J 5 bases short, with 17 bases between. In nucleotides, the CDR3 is TGTGCCAGCAGCCCAAATGAGGCCCGGGATGAGACCCAGTACTTC. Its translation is CASSPNEARDETQYF.

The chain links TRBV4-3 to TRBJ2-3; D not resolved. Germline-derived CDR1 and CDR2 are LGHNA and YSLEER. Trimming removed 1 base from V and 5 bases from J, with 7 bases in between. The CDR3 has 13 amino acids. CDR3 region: CASSQGSQDTQYF. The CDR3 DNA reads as TGCGCCAGCAGCCAAGGCAGCCAAGATACGCAGTATTTT.

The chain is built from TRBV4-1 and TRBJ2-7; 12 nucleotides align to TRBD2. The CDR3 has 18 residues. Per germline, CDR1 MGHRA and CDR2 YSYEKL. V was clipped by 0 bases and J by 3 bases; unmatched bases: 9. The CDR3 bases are TGCGCCAGCAGCCAAGATAGGCTAGCGGGGGGGTTGGTCTACGAGCAGTACTTC. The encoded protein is CASSQDRLAGGLVYEQYF.

The CDR3 here is CASSIFSGRADTQYF. The CDR3 DNA sequence: TGTGCCAGTAGTATATTTAGCGGGAGGGCAGATACGCAGTATTTT. This sequence joins TRBV19 and TRBJ2-3, with 11 bases identical to TRBD2. The ends lost 2 bases at V and 4 bases at J; junction bases unmatched: 2. Germline CDR1 reads LNHDA; CDR2 reads SQIVND (reference sequence). This CDR3 is built from 15 residues.

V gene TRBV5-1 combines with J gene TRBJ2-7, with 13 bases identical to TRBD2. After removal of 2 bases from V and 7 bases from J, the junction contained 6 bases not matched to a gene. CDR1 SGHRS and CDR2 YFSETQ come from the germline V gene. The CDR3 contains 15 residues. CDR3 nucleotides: TGCGCCAGCAGCTTCTCGGGACTAGCGGGGTTTGAGCAGTACTTC. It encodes CASSFSGLAGFEQYF.

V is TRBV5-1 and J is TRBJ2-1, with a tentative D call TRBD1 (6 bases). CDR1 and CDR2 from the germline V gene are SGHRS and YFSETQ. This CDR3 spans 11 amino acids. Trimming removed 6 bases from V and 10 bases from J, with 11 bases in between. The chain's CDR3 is CASTQGTEQFF. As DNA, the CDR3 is TGCGCCAGCACCCAGGGGACAGAGCAGTTCTTC. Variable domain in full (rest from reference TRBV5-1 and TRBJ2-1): KAGVTQTPRYLIKTRGQQVTLSCSPISGHRSVSWYQQTPGQGLQFLFEYFSETQRNKGNFPGRFSGRQFSNSRSEMNVSTLELGDSALYLCASTQGTEQFFGPGTRLTVL.

CDR3 amino acids: CASSAWGGSNEQFF. CDR3 DNA sequence: TGTGCCAGCAGTGCCTGGGGGGGGAGCAATGAGCAGTTCTTC. J is TRBJ2-1 and V is TRBV6-4; 7 bases map to TRBD2. Germline values: CDR1 MRHNA, CDR2 SNTAGT. This CDR3 is 14 amino acids long. The V gene end was trimmed by 4 bases and the J gene end by 6 bases; junction bases not matched to a gene: 6.

CDR3 protein: CASSYQGQPTEAFF. CDR3 nucleotides: TGTGCCAGCAGTTACCAGGGGCAGCCCACTGAAGCTTTCTTT. The chain couples TRBV27 to TRBJ1-1; D is perhaps TRBD1 (6 bases). The CDR3 sequence is 14 residues long. V was pared by 4 bases and J by 4 bases, with 13 bases between. Germline CDR1 reads MNHEY; CDR2 reads SMNVEV (reference sequence).

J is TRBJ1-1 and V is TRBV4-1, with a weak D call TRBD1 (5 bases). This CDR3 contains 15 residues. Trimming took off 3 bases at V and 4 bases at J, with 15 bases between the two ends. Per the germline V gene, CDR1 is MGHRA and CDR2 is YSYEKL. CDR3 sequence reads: CASSQGMGGATEAFF. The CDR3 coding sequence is TGCGCCAGCAGCCAGGGCATGGGAGGGGCCACTGAAGCTTTCTTT.

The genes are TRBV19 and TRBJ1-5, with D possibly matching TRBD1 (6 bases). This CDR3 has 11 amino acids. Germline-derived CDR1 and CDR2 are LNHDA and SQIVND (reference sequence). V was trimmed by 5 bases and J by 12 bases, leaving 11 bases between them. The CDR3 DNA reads TGTGCCAGTAGTGTGCCAGGGGACCAGCATTTT. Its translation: CASSVPGDQHF.

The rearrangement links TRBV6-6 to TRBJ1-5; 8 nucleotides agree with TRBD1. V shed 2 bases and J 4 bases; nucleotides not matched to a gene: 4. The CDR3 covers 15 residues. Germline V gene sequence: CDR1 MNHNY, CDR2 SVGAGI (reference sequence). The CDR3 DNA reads TGTGCCAGCAGTTACAGAGGACAGGGTAATCAGCCCCAGCATTTT. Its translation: CASSYRGQGNQPQHF.

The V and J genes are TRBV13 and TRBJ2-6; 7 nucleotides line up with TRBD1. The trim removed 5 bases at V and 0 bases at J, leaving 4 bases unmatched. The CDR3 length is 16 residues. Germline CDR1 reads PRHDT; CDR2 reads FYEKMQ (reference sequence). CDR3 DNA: TGTGCCAGCAGCCCAGGGGGATACTCTGGGGCCAACGTCCTGACTTTC. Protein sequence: CASSPGGYSGANVLTF.

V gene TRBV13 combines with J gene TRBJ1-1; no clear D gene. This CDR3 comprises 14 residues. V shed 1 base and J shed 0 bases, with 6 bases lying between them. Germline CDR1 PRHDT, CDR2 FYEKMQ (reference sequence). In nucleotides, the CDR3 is TGTGCCAGCAGCTTAGCGGGGATGAACACTGAAGCTTTCTTT. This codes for CASSLAGMNTEAFF.

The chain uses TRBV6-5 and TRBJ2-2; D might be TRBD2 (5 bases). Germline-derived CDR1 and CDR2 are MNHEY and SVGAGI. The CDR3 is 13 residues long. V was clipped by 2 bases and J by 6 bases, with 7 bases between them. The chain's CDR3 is CASSYDGAGELFF. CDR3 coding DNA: TGTGCCAGCAGTTACGACGGGGCCGGGGAGCTGTTTTTT.

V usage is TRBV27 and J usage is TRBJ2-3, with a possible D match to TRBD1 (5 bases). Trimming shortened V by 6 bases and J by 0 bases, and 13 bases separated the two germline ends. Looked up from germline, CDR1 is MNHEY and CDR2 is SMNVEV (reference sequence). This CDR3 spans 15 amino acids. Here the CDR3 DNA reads TGTGCCAGCAGGGAACAGGTGACTAGCACAGATACGCAGTATTTT. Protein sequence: CASREQVTSTDTQYF.

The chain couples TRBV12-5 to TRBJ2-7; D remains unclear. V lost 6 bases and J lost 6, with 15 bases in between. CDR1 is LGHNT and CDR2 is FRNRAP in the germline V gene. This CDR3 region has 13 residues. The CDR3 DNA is TGTGCTAGTGGCGATGAGGATTTTCGCGAGCAGTACTTC. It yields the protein CASGDEDFREQYF.